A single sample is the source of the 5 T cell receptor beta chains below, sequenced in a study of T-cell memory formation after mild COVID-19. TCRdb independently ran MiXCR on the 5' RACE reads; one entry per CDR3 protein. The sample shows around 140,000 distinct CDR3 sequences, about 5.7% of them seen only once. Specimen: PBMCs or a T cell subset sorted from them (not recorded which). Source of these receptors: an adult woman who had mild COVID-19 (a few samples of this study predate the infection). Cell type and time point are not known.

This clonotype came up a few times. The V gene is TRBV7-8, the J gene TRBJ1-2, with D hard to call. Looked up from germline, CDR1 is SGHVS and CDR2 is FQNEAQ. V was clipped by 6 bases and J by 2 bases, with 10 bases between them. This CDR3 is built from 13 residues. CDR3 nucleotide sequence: TGTGCCAGCAGGTCCGACACGAACTATGGCTACACCTTC. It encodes CASRSDTNYGYTF.

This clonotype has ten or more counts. The CDR3 sequence: CAIEGSYNEQFF. For the CDR3, the DNA is TGTGCCATCGAGGGCTCCTACAATGAGCAGTTCTTC. This chain connects TRBV10-3 to TRBJ2-1, with a tentative D call TRBD2 (5 bases). Per the germline V gene, CDR1 is ENHRY and CDR2 is SYGVKD. Trimming stripped 8 bases from V and 0 bases from J, with 5 bases between. This CDR3 comprises 12 residues.

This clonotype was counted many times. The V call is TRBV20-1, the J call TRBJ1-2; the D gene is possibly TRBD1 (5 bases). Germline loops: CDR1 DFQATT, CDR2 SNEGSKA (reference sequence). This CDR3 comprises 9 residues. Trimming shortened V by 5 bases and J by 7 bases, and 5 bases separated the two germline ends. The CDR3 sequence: CSAGGGYTF. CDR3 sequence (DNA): TGCAGTGCTGGGGGTGGCTACACCTTC.

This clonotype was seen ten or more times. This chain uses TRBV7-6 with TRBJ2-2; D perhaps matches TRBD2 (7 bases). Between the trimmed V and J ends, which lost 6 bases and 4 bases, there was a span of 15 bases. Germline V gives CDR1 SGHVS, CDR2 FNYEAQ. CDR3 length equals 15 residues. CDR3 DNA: TGTGCCAGCAGTGGGCAGGGGAGGGGCACCGGGGAGCTGTTTTTT. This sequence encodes CASSGQGRGTGELFF.

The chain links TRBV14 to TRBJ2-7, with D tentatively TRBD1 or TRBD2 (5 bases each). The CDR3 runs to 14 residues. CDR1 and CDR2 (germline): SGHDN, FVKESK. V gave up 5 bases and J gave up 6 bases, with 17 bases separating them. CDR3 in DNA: TGTGCCAGCAGCTACTCTTGGTCTGGGACCGAGCAGTACTTC. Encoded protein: CASSYSWSGTEQYF.